The rows below give T cell receptor beta chains drawn from one sample of a study of shared clonotypes between healthy human individuals. Assay used: immunoSEQ multiplex PCR; TCRdb lists only in-frame clones, some missing. The sample consists of some 2 million clones, about 95% of them appearing once. Sequenced: naive CD8+ T cells sorted from blood. These receptors originate from a man between 18 and 35 years old in good health. The CDR3 runs from the conserved cysteine through the conserved F or W. A D gene is named only where the DNA matches it firmly. The listing skips clone size in some rows; elsewhere it reads once, few, many or a size class.

J gene	D gene	V gene	clone size	CDR3 protein	CDR3 DNA
TRBJ2-1	.	TRBV6-5	.	CAHGLSSYNEQFF	TGTGCCCACGGGCTTAGCTCCTACAATGAGCAGTTCTTC
TRBJ2-2	.	TRBV7-9	.	CASSPPGTQNTGELFF	TGTGCCAGCAGCCCGCCCGGGACGCAGAACACCGGGGAGCTGTTTTTT
TRBJ2-3	.	TRBV27	.	CASSVTGPTDTQYF	TGTGCCAGCAGTGTTACAGGGCCCACAGATACGCAGTATTTT
TRBJ2-1	TRBD2	TRBV28	.	CASSLSGAYNEQFF	TGTGCCAGCAGTCTCAGCGGGGCTTACAATGAGCAGTTCTTC
TRBJ2-7	.	TRBV6-1	.	CASSVFGSFYEQYF	TGTGCCAGCAGTGTCTTCGGGAGTTTCTACGAGCAGTACTTC
TRBJ1-1	.	TRBV7-9	.	CASSKSRGEGANTEAFF	TGTGCCAGCAGCAAAAGTCGGGGGGAGGGAGCGAACACTGAAGCTTTCTTT
TRBJ2-1	.	TRBV19	.	CASSTTGRGHEQFF	TGTGCCAGTAGTACCACCGGGCGAGGTCATGAGCAGTTCTTC
TRBJ1-6	.	TRBV6-5	once	CASSYGVVGYNSPLHF	TGTGCCAGCAGTTACGGCGTTGTGGGTTATAATTCACCCCTCCACTTT
TRBJ2-5	.	TRBV7-6	.	CASSSGETQYF	TGTGCCAGCAGCTCCGGGGAGACCCAGTACTTC
TRBJ1-1	.	TRBV9	.	CASSVWGADTEAFF	TGTGCCAGCAGCGTATGGGGGGCGGACACTGAAGCTTTCTTT
TRBJ2-5	TRBD2	TRBV12-5	.	CASGVGLAGVETQYF	TGTGCTAGTGGGGTAGGACTAGCGGGAGTGGAGACCCAGTACTTC
TRBJ2-5	.	TRBV7-9	.	CASSLSNEETQYF	TGTGCCAGCAGCTTATCTAACGAGGAGACCCAGTACTTC
TRBJ2-3	TRBD2	TRBV7-6	.	CASSSRGGSTDTQYF	TGTGCCAGCAGCTCTCGCGGGGGGAGCACAGATACGCAGTATTTT
TRBJ1-2	TRBD1	TRBV23-1	.	CASSPRTGGPSNYGYTF	TGCGCCAGCAGTCCCAGGACAGGGGGGCCCTCTAACTATGGCTACACCTTC
TRBJ1-3	.	TRBV10-3	.	CAISVRAGVESGNTIYF	TGTGCCATCAGTGTACGAGCCGGGGTTGAATCTGGAAACACCATATATTTT
TRBJ2-7	.	TRBV7-8	.	CASSLIPLDWGYSYEQYF	TGTGCCAGCAGCTTGATTCCCCTTGACTGGGGATACTCCTACGAGCAGTACTTC
TRBJ2-1	TRBD1	TRBV9	.	CASSPWTGYNEQFF	TGTGCCAGCAGCCCGTGGACAGGGTACAATGAGCAGTTCTTC
TRBJ2-7	.	TRBV7-6	.	CASSLESGQRSYEQYF	TGTGCCAGCAGCTTAGAAAGTGGACAGCGCTCCTACGAGCAGTACTTC
TRBJ2-7	.	TRBV7-9	.	CASGDFGRSPTYEQYF	TGTGCCAGCGGGGACTTTGGGCGGAGCCCAACCTACGAGCAGTACTTC
TRBJ2-5	.	TRBV6-5	.	CASSYAHYNQETQYF	TGTGCCAGCAGTTACGCTCACTACAACCAAGAGACCCAGTACTTC
TRBJ2-7	.	TRBV7-7	.	CASSSSSSDYEQYF	TGTGCTAGCAGCTCCTCAAGTAGTGACTACGAGCAGTACTTC
TRBJ2-1	TRBD2	TRBV11-2	.	CASSSGASGSNEQFF	TGTGCCAGCAGCTCTGGGGCTAGCGGGAGCAATGAGCAGTTCTTC
TRBJ1-5	TRBD1	TRBV7-8	.	CASSFSGTGGNQPQHF	TGTGCCAGCAGCTTCTCCGGGACAGGGGGCAATCAGCCCCAGCATTTT
TRBJ2-2	.	TRBV27	.	CASSLSTTGELFF	TGTGCCAGCAGTTTATCAACCACCGGGGAGCTGTTTTTT
TRBJ1-2	.	TRBV28	.	CACSTTGFYGYTF	TGTGCCTGCTCCACGACGGGGTTCTATGGCTACACCTTC
TRBJ1-2	.	TRBV10-3	.	CAIRTDLGYTF	TGTGCCATCAGAACAGACCTTGGCTACACCTTC
TRBJ2-1	.	TRBV5-4	.	CASSFARGTYNEQFF	TGTGCCAGCAGCTTCGCGCGGGGCACCTACAATGAGCAGTTCTTC
TRBJ1-1	TRBD1	TRBV19	.	CASSTFGTAEAFF	TGTGCCAGTAGTACTTTCGGGACAGCTGAAGCTTTCTTT
TRBJ2-2	TRBD1	TRBV7-2	.	CASSSTGAGGELFF	TGTGCCAGCAGTTCGACAGGGGCGGGCGGGGAGCTGTTTTTT
TRBJ1-1	.	TRBV5-5	once	CASSLQTAYTEAFF	TGTGCCAGCAGCCTCCAGACAGCCTACACTGAAGCTTTCTTT
TRBJ1-5	.	TRBV15	.	CATSEFNVLQPQHF	TGTGCCACCAGCGAATTTAACGTCCTCCAGCCCCAGCATTTT
TRBJ2-1	TRBD2	TRBV7-8	once	CASSLDQGTSDNEQFF	TGTGCCAGCAGCTTGGATCAGGGGACTAGCGACAATGAGCAGTTCTTC
TRBJ2-3	.	TRBV11-3	.	CASSLGASGTDTQYF	TGTGCCAGCAGCTTAGGAGCTAGCGGCACAGATACGCAGTATTTT
TRBJ1-1	.	TRBV7-9	.	CASTESQGRAFF	TGTGCCAGCACAGAATCACAGGGAAGGGCTTTCTTT
TRBJ2-5	TRBD1	TRBV4-3	.	CASSQSTGDVTETQYF	TGCGCCAGCAGCCAGTCGACAGGGGATGTAACGGAGACCCAGTACTTC
TRBJ1-4	.	TRBV2	.	CASSELGPSNEKLFF	TGTGCCAGCAGTGAATTAGGGCCATCTAATGAAAAACTGTTTTTT
TRBJ2-3	TRBD2	TRBV11-1	once	CASSLPGLAESDTQYF	TGTGCCAGCAGCTTACCAGGACTAGCGGAATCAGATACGCAGTATTTT
TRBJ1-1	TRBD1	TRBV13	.	CASSTDIGTGALDTEAFF	TGTGCCAGCAGCACCGACATTGGGACAGGGGCCTTGGACACTGAAGCTTTCTTT
TRBJ2-6	.	TRBV6-5	.	CATSRRVGANVLTF	TGTGCTACATCGCGGCGCGTAGGGGCCAACGTCCTGACTTTC
TRBJ1-6	.	TRBV7-9	.	CASTIVGRVDRNSPLHF	TGTGCCAGCACCATAGTTGGGAGGGTTGACCGTAATTCACCCCTCCACTTT
TRBJ2-5	TRBD2	TRBV4-3	.	CASSQDGLARETQYF	TGCGCCAGCAGCCAGGACGGACTAGCTAGGGAGACCCAGTACTTC
TRBJ2-7	.	TRBV6-1	.	CASSEGVSYEQYF	TGTGCCAGCAGTGAGGGGGTATCCTACGAGCAGTACTTC
TRBJ2-1	TRBD2	TRBV7-8	.	CATLQGLAGGKTYNEQFF	TGTGCCACCTTACAAGGGCTAGCGGGGGGCAAGACCTACAATGAGCAGTTCTTC
TRBJ2-7	TRBD2	TRBV7-8	.	CASSNLAALEEQYF	TGTGCCAGCAGCAACCTAGCGGCCTTAGAGGAGCAGTACTTC
TRBJ1-4	.	TRBV9	.	CASSVGGNLNEKLFF	TGTGCCAGCAGCGTAGGAGGGAACCTTAATGAAAAACTGTTTTTT
TRBJ1-2	.	TRBV28	.	CASSNGGGADGYTF	TGTGCCAGCAGCAACGGAGGGGGGGCAGATGGCTACACCTTC
TRBJ2-2	.	TRBV27	.	CARKLTSRDWNTGELFF	TGTGCCAGGAAATTGACATCGCGGGATTGGAACACCGGGGAGCTGTTTTTT
TRBJ2-7	.	TRBV7-9	.	CASSTGDPGEQYF	TGTGCCAGCAGTACCGGGGATCCTGGCGAGCAGTACTTC